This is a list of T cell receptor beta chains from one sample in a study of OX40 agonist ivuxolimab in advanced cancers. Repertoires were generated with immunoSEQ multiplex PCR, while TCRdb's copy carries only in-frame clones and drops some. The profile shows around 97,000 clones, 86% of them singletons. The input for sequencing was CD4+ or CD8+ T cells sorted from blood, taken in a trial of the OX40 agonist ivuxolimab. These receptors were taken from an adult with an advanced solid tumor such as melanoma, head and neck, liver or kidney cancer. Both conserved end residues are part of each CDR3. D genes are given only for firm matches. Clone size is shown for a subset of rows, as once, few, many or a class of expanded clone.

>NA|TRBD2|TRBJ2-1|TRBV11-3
CASSAGLAGYNEQFF
TGTGCCAGCAGCGCGGGACTAGCGGGGTACAATGAGCAGTTCTTC
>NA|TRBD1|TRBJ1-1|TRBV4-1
CASRAQGLNTEAFF
TGCGCCAGCAGAGCACAGGGGCTGAACACTGAAGCTTTCTTT
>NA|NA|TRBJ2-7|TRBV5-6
CASSLEGGQGLYEQYF
TGTGCCAGCAGCTTGGAGGGCGGGCAGGGCCTCTACGAGCAGTACTTC
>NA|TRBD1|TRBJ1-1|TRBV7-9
CASSFWTGLAFF
TGTGCCAGCAGCTTTTGGACAGGTTTAGCTTTCTTT
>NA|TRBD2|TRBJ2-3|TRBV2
CASSRREGTDTQYF
TGTGCCAGCTCGAGGCGGGAGGGGACAGATACGCAGTATTTT
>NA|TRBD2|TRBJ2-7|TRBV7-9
CASSLPGLAVSYEQYF
TGTGCCAGCAGCTTGCCGGGACTAGCGGTGTCCTACGAGCAGTACTTC
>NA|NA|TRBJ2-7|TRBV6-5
CASSDSYEQYF
TGTGCCAGCAGTGATTCCTACGAGCAGTACTTC
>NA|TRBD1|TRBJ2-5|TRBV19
CASKRTGGYTETQYF
TGTGCCAGTAAAAGGACAGGGGGCTATACGGAGACCCAGTACTTC
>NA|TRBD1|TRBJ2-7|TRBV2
CASNRQGLHEQYF
TGTGCCAGCAATAGACAGGGGCTCCACGAGCAGTACTTC
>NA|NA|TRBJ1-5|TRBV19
CASSIAQGQSNQPQHF
TGTGCCAGTAGTATAGCGCAGGGGCAGAGCAATCAGCCCCAGCATTTT
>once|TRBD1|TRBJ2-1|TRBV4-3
CASSHLWTGNEQFF
TGCGCCAGCAGCCACCTTTGGACAGGGAATGAGCAGTTCTTC
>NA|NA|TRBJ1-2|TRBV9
CASSGRTNYGYTF
TGTGCCTCAAGTGGGAGAACCAACTATGGCTACACCTTC
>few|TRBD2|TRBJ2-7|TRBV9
CASSVGGTSAYEQYF
TGTGCCAGCAGCGTAGGTGGGACTAGCGCATACGAGCAGTACTTC
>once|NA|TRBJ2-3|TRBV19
CASSMGTDTQYF
TGTGCCAGTAGTATGGGGACAGATACGCAGTATTTT
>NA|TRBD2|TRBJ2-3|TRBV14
CASSQSREGTDTQYF
TGTGCCAGCAGCCAGTCGCGGGAGGGGACAGATACGCAGTATTTT
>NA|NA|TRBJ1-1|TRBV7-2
CASSPRRTTEAFF
TGTGCCAGCAGCCCACGCAGGACCACTGAAGCTTTCTTT
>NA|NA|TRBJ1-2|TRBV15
CATSRDTGRTFHSNYGYTF
TGTGCCACCAGCAGAGATACTGGCAGAACTTTCCACTCTAACTATGGCTACACCTTC
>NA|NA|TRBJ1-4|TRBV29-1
CSVSQQATNEKLFF
TGCAGCGTCTCCCAACAGGCAACTAATGAAAAACTGTTTTTT
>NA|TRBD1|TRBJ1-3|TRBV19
CASSTTTGGSSGNTIYF
TGTGCCAGTAGTACCACCACAGGGGGCAGCTCTGGAAACACCATATATTTT
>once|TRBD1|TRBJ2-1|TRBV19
CASSMGQGSYNEQFF
TGTGCCAGTAGTATGGGACAGGGGTCCTACAATGAGCAGTTCTTC
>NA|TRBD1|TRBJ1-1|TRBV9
CASSVVTGGGEAFF
TGTGCCAGCAGCGTAGTGACAGGGGGAGGTGAAGCTTTCTTT
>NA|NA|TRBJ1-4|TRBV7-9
CASSRGGSNEKLFF
TGTGCCAGCAGCCGGGGGGGATCTAATGAAAAACTGTTTTTT
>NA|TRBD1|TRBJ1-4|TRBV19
CASSAGQGRTNEKLFF
TGTGCCAGTAGTGCCGGACAGGGACGTACTAATGAAAAACTGTTTTTT
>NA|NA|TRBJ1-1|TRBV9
CASSVAYGLNTEAFF
TGTGCCAGCAGCGTAGCTTACGGACTGAACACTGAAGCTTTCTTT
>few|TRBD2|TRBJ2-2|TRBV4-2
CASSLRTSGTSNTGELFF
TGTGCCAGCAGTCTCCGGACTAGCGGGACCTCGAACACCGGGGAGCTGTTTTTT
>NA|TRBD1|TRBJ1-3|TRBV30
CACNRQGAPGNTIYF
TGTGCCTGTAACCGACAGGGAGCACCTGGAAACACCATATATTTT
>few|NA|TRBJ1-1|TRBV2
CASSVYTEAFF
TGTGCCAGCAGTGTGTACACTGAAGCTTTCTTT
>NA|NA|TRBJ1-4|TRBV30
CAWRRQAYNEKLFF
TGTGCCTGGAGGAGACAGGCATATAATGAAAAACTGTTTTTT
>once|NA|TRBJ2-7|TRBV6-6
CASSYSTGRLGNEQYF
TGTGCCAGCAGTTACTCTACCGGGCGTCTAGGGAACGAGCAGTACTTC